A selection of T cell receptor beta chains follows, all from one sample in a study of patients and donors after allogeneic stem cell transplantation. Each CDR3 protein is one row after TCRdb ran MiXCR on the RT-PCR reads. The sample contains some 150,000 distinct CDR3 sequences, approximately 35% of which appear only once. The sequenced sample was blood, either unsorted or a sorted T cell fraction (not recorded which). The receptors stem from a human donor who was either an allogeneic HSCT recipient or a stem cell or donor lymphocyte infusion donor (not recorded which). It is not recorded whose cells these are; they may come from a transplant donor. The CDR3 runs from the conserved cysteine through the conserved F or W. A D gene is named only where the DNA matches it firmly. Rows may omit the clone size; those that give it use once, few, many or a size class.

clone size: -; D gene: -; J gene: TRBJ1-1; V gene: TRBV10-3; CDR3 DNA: TGTGCCATCAGTTCCTTGAACACTGAAGCTTTCTTT; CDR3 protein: CAISSLNTEAFF
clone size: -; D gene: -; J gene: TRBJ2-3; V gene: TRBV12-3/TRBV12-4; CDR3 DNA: TGTGCCAGCAGTTCGCTTGGACAGTCCACAGATACGCAGTATTTT; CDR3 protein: CASSSLGQSTDTQYF
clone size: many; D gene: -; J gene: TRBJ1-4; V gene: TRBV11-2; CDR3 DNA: TGTGCCAGCAGCTTACAGGGGACTAATGAAAAACTGTTTTTT; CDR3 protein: CASSLQGTNEKLFF
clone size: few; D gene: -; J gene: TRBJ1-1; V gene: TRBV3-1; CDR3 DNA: TGTGCCAGCAAGAAGGCTCTGAACACTGAAGCTTTCTTT; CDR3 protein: CASKKALNTEAFF
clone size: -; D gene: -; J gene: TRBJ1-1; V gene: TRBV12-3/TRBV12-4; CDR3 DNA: TGTGCCAGCAGTTTAGCGAGGCGTAACACTGAAGCTTTCTTT; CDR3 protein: CASSLARRNTEAFF
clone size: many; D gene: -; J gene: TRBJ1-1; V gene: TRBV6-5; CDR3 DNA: TGTGCCAGCAGTTCGGTGAACACTGAAGCTTTCTTT; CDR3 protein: CASSSVNTEAFF
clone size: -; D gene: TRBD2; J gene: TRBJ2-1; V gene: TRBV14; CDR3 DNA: TGTGCCAGCAGCCAAGCCCCCCCACTAGCGGGGCCCTACAATGAGCAGTTCTTC; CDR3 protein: CASSQAPPLAGPYNEQFF
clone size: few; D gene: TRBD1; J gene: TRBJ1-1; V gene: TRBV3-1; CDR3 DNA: TGTGCCAGCAGCCAAGTAGACAGGGAAGCTGAAGCTTTCTTT; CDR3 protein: CASSQVDREAEAFF
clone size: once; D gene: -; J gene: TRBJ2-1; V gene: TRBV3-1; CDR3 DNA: TGTGCCAGCAGCCAAGATGAGCGAGTCTACAATGAGCAGTTCTTC; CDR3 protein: CASSQDERVYNEQFF
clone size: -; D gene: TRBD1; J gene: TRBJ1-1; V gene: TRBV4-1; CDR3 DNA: TGCGCCAGCAGCCAAGTTGGGACAGCGCCGGGGGGAGCTTTCTTT; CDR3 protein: CASSQVGTAPGGAFF